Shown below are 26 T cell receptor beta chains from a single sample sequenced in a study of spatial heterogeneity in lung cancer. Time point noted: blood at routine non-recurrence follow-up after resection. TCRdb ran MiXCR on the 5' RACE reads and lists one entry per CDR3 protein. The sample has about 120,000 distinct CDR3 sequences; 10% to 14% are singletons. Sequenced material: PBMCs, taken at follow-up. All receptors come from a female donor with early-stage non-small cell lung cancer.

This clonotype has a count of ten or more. CDR3 protein: CASSHFQGGTQETQYF. The CDR3 nucleotides read TGTGCCAGCAGCCACTTTCAGGGGGGGACACAAGAGACCCAGTACTTC. The chain is built from TRBV7-2 and TRBJ2-5; D is perhaps TRBD1 or TRBD2 (7 bases each). The germline V gene encodes CDR1 SGHTA and CDR2 FQGNSA. CDR3 length: 16 residues. Between the trimmed V and J ends, which lost 5 bases and 2 bases, there was a span of 18 bases.

In DNA form, the CDR3 reads TGTGCCAGCAGGGGCACACTATATTACAATGAGCAGTTCTTC. It yields the protein CASRGTLYYNEQFF. The chain joins TRBV2 to TRBJ2-1, with unresolved D. Germline assignment: CDR1 SNHLY and CDR2 FYNNEI. This CDR3 is 14 amino acids long. Trimming took off 6 bases at V and 4 bases at J, with 13 bases between the two ends. The whole variable domain, remainder taken from reference TRBV2 and TRBJ2-1, is EPEVTQTPSHQVTQMGQEVILRCVPISNHLYFYWYRQILGQKVEFLVSFYNNEISEKSEIFDDQFSVERPDGSNFTLKIRSTKLEDSAMYFCASRGTLYYNEQFFGPGTRLTVL.

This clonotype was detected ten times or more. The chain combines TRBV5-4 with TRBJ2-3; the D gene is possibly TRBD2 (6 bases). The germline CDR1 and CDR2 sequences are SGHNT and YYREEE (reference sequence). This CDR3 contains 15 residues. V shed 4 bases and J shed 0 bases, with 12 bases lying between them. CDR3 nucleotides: TGTGCCAGCAGCCCCGGGACTCCTAGCACAGATACGCAGTATTTT. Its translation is CASSPGTPSTDTQYF.

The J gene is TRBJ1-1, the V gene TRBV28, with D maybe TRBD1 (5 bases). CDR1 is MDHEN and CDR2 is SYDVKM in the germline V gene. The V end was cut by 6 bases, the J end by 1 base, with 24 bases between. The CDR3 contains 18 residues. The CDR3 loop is CASSSRTLLGTRNTEAFF. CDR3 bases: TGTGCCAGCAGCTCCCGGACTCTTCTCGGGACGCGGAACACTGAAGCTTTCTTT.

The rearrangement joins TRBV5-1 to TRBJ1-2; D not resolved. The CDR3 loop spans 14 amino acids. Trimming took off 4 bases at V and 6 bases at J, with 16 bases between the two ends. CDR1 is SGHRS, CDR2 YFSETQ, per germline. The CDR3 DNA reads TGCGCCAGCAGCACCCGGGATGTTAAGCATGGCTACACCTTC. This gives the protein CASSTRDVKHGYTF.

CDR3 in amino acids: CASNKRLSYEQYF. CDR3 DNA: TGTGCCAGCAATAAGCGCCTCTCCTACGAGCAGTACTTC. This rearrangement joins TRBV28 to TRBJ2-7; D uncertain. The germline gives CDR1 MDHEN, CDR2 SYDVKM. Trimming cost V 7 bases and J 0 bases, with 10 bases left between them. The CDR3 loop spans 13 amino acids.

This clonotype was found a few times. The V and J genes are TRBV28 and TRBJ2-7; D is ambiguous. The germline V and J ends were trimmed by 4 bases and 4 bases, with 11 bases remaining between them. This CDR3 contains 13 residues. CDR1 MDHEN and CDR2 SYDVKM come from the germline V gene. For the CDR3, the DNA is TGTGCCAGCAGTTCCCAACCTCAGTACGAGCAGTACGTC. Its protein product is CASSSQPQYEQYV.

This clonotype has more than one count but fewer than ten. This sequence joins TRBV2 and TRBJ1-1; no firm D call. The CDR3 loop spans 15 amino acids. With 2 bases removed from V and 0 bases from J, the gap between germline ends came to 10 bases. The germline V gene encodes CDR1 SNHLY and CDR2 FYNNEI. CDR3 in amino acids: CASSETAVVNTEAFF. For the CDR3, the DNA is TGTGCCAGCAGTGAAACCGCCGTTGTGAACACTGAAGCTTTCTTT.

CDR3 region: CASSAPLAGRDTQYF. Written as DNA, the CDR3 is TGTGCCAGCAGCGCCCCCCTAGCGGGAAGAGATACGCAGTATTTT. The V call is TRBV5-6, the J call TRBJ2-3, with 9 bases matching TRBD2. Germline V CDR1 and CDR2: SGHDT, YYEEEE. The CDR3 is 15 residues long. Trimming took 4 bases from V and 5 from J; bases not matched to a gene: 8.

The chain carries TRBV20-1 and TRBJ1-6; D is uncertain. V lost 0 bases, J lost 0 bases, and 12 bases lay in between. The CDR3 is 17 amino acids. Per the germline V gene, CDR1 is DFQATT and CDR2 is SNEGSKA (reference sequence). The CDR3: CSARDQGLSSYNSPLHF. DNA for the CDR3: TGCAGTGCTAGAGATCAAGGGTTGAGCTCCTATAATTCACCCCTCCACTTT.

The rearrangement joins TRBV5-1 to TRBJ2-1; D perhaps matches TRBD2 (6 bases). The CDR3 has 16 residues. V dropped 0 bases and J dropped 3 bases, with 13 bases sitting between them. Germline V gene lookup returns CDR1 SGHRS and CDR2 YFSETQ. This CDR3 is CASSLVAGSGYNEQFF. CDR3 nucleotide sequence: TGCGCCAGCAGCTTGGTAGCCGGGAGCGGCTACAATGAGCAGTTCTTC.

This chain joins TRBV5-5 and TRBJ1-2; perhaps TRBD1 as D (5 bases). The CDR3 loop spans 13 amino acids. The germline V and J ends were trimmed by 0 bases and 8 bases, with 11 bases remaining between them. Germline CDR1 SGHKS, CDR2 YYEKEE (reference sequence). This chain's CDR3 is CASSLAAGIGYTF. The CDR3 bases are TGTGCCAGCAGCTTGGCGGCAGGGATCGGCTACACCTTC.

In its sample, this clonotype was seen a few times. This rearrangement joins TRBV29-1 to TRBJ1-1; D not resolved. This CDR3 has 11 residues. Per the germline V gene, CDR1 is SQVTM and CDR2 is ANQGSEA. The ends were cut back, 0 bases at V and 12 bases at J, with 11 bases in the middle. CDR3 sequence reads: CSVEDQTTSFF. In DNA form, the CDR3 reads TGCAGCGTTGAAGATCAAACAACTTCTTTCTTT.

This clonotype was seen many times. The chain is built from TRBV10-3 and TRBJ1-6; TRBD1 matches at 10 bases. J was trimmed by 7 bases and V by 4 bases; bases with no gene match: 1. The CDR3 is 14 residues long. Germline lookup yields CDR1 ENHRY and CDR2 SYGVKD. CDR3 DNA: TGTGCCATCAGTGCGGGACAGGGGAATTCACCCCTCCACTTT. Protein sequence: CAISAGQGNSPLHF.

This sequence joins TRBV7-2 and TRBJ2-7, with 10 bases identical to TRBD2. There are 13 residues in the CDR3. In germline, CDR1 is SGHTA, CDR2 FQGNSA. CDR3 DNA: TGTGCCAGCAGCTTAGTTGTTAGCGGGAGGCCGCACGTC. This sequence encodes CASSLVVSGRPHV.

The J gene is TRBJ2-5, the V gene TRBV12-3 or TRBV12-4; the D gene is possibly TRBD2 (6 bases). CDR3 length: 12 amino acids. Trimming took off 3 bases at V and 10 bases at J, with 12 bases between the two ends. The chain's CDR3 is CASSFHRGNQYF. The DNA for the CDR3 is TGTGCCAGCAGTTTTCACCGGGGGAACCAGTACTTC.

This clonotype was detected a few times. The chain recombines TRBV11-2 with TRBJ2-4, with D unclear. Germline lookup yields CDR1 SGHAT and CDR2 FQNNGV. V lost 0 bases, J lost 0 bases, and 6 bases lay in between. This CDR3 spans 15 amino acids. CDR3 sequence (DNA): TGTGCCAGCAGCTTAGAGCTCGCAGCCAAAAACATTCAGTACTTC. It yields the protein CASSLELAAKNIQYF.

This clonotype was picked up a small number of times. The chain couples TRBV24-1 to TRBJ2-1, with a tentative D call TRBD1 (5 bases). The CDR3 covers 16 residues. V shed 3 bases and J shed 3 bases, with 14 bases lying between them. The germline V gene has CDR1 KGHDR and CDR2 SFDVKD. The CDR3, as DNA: TGTGCCACCAGTGATCCGACAGCCACTGGCTACAATGAGCAGTTCTTC. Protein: CATSDPTATGYNEQFF.

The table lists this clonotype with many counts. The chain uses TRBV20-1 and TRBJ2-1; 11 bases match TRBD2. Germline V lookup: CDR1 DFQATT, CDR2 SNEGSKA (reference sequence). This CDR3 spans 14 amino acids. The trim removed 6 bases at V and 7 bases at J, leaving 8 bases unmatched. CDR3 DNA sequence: TGCAGTGCCTATAGCGGGAGGGCGCCGAATGAGCAGTTCTTC. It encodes CSAYSGRAPNEQFF.

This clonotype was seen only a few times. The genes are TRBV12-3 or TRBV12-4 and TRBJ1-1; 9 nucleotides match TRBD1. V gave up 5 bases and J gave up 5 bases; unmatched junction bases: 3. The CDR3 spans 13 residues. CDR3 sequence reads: CASSNRGPTEAFF. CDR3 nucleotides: TGTGCCAGCAGTAACAGGGGGCCAACTGAAGCTTTCTTT.

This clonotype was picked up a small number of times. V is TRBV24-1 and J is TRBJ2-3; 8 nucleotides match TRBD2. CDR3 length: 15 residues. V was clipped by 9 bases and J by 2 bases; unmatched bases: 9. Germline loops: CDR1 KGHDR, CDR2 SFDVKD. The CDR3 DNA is TGTGCCACCGAAACTAGCGGAAAATCCACAGATACGCAGTATTTT. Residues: CATETSGKSTDTQYF.

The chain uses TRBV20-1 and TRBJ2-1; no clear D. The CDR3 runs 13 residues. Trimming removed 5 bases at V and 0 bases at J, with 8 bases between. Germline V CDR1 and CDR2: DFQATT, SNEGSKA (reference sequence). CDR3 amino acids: CSASLGSYNEQFF. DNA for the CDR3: TGCAGTGCTTCTCTAGGCTCCTACAATGAGCAGTTCTTC.

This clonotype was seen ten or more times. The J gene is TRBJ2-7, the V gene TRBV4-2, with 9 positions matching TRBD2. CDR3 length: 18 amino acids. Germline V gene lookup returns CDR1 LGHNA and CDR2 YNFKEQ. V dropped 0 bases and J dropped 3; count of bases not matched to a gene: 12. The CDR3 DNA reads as TGTGCCAGCAGCCAAGATATGACAGCCGGGACTAGCATCTACGAGCAGTACTTC. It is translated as CASSQDMTAGTSIYEQYF.

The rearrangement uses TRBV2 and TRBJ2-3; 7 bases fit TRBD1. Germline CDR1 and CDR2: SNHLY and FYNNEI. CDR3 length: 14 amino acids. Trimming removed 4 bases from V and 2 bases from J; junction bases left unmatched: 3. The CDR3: CASSVGQDTDTQYF. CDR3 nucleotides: TGTGCCAGCAGTGTCGGACAGGACACAGATACGCAGTATTTT.

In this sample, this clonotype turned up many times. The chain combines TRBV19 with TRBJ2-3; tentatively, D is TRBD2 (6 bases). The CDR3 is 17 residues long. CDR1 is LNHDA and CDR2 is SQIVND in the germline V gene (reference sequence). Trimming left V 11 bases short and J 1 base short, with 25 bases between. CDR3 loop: CASSDRWVGGGTDTQYF. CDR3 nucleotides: TGTGCCTCCTCCGACCGGTGGGTGGGAGGTGGCACAGATACGCAGTATTTT.

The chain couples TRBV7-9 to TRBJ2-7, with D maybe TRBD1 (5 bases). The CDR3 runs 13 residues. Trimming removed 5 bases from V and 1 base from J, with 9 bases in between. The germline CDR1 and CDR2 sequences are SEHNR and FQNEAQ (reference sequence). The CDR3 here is CASSPRGSYEQYV. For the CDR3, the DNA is TGTGCCAGCAGCCCAAGGGGTTCCTACGAGCAGTACGTC.